This entry is about one TCR beta chain. Amplified regions were TCR beta CDR3 sequences from RNA transcripts. Using the HTBI primer set, a first-round RT-PCR was run on the TCR CDR3. TCRdb re-derived calls from the multiplex PCR reads in MiXCR, one entry per CDR3 protein. In the table there are approximately 400,000 distinct CDR3 sequences, approximately 14% of which are singletons. This record belongs to a study of T cells in Graves' hyperthyroidism and ophthalmopathy. V was clipped by 0 bases and J by 0 bases, with 12 bases between them. The CDR3 extends over 17 amino acids. CDR1 and CDR2 (germline): LNHNV, YYDKDF (reference sequence).

The specimen sequenced was blood. The chain links TRBV15 to TRBJ1-5, with D maybe TRBD1 (5 bases). This TCR was recovered from a woman younger than 35 with Graves' hyperthyroidism that later progressed to Graves' ophthalmopathy. This chain's CDR3 is CATSRDGGKYSNQPQHF. The CDR3, as DNA: TGTGCCACCAGCAGAGATGGGGGGAAGTATAGCAATCAGCCCCAGCATTTT. The whole variable domain, filled in from reference TRBV15 and TRBJ1-5, reads DAMVIQNPRYQVTQFGKPVTLSCSQTLNHNVMYWYQQKSSQAPKLLFHYYDKDFNNEADTPDNFQSRRPNTSFCFLDIRSPGLGDTAMYLCATSRDGGKYSNQPQHFGDGTRLSIL.